This T cell receptor (beta chain) was captured by sequencing in a study of T cell repertoires in aging, cancer and after chemotherapy. About the research overall: Some 9.4 million TCR reads made up the full dataset.

Rearranged V-D-J TRB sequences were amplified with a mixed TRB-A/B primer pool. Each CDR3 protein is one row after TCRdb ran MiXCR on the multiplex PCR reads. The sample holds roughly 3,200 distinct CDR3 sequences; approximately 20% are singletons and the top ten take 15% to 20%. TCR beta rearrangements were amplified from peripheral blood genomic DNA. Regarding the study as a whole: In each cancer cohort, median generation probability increased across chemotherapy, suggesting thymic output rebounded. Compared with age-matched healthy donors, untreated hematological or solid cancer patients showed higher blood TCR clonality.

With respect to this clonotype: The antigen is undetermined.

This CDR3 is built from 18 residues. V lost 0 bases to trimming and J lost 0 bases, with 15 bases between them. The receptor comes from a human donor with a blood cancer. Material: blood. The chain links TRBV23-1 to TRBJ1-3; a possible D gene is TRBD1 (5 bases). TRBV23-1 is an open reading frame whose function is uncertain. The DNA of the CDR3 is TGCGCCAGCAGTCAATCGGGTCCGACAGTAACCTCTGGAAACACCATATATTTT. This encodes CASSQSGPTVTSGNTIYF.